The 29 T cell receptor beta chains below come from one sample, sequenced in a study of blood T cell repertoires in COVID-19. The repertoire was sequenced with immunoSEQ multiplex PCR; TCRdb's copy has only in-frame clones and lacks some. Of about 84,000 clones listed, 83% are singletons. Sequenced: peripheral blood. Receptor source: a woman of 80 years or more with acute or convalescent COVID-19.

The rearrangement joins TRBV3-1 (or the pseudogene TRBV3-2) to TRBJ2-3; a possible D gene is TRBD1 (6 bases). V lost 5 bases and J 3 bases, leaving 18 bases between the germline ends. CDR1 LGHDT and CDR2 YNNKEL come from the germline V gene (reference sequence). The CDR3 loop spans 16 amino acids. The CDR3 bases are TGTGCCAGCAGCGGCGGATACGGGACAACAACAGATACGCAGTATTTT. Its translation: CASSGGYGTTTDTQYF.

The V and J genes are TRBV19 and TRBJ2-2, with a possible D match to TRBD1 (7 bases). Germline V gene data show CDR1 as LNHDA and CDR2 as SQIVND (reference sequence). V was shortened by 7 bases and J by 5 bases, with 20 bases between the two germline ends. This CDR3 region has 16 residues. CDR3 nucleotides: TGTGCCAGTACCCCGGGCAGGGGGGTTCGGACCGGGGAGCTGTTTTTT. Translating gives CASTPGRGVRTGELFF.

The J gene is TRBJ2-3, the V gene TRBV21-1; the table's D call, TRBD1, has no DNA check behind it. TRBV21-1 constitutes a pseudogene. The CDR3 is made up of 16 amino acids. This CDR3 is CASSKTRDRNTDTQYF. The CDR3 DNA is TGTGCCAGCAGCAAAACCCGGGACAGAAACACAGATACGCAGTATTTT.

V and J are TRBV6-6 and TRBJ1-3; no clear D. The CDR3 runs 12 residues. Germline values: CDR1 MNHNY, CDR2 SVGAGI (reference sequence). V dropped 10 bases and J dropped 0 bases, with 7 bases sitting between them. The CDR3 bases are TGTGCCACCTCCCTCTCTGGAAACACCATATATTTT. It encodes CATSLSGNTIYF.

The chain combines TRBV30 with TRBJ2-1, with 9 bases identical to TRBD1. V shed 5 bases and J 8 bases; nucleotides not matched to a gene: 10. Germline loops: CDR1 GTSNPN, CDR2 SVGIG (reference sequence). The CDR3 extends over 14 amino acids. The DNA of the CDR3 is TGTGCCTGGCCGCTGGACAGGGGTCGGCATGAGCAGTTCTTC. Amino acids: CAWPLDRGRHEQFF. Supplemented by reference TRBV30 and TRBJ2-1, the full variable domain reads SQTIHQWPATLVQPVGSPLSLECTVEGTSNPNLYWYRQAAGRGLQLLFYSVGIGQISSEVPQNLSASRPQDRQFILSSKKLLLSDSGFYLCAWPLDRGRHEQFFGPGTRLTVL.

The chain carries TRBV28 and TRBJ2-4; possible D gene TRBD1, 5 bases. V lost 5 bases and J 11 bases, leaving 13 bases between the germline ends. The CDR3 is 12 amino acids. Germline CDR1 is MDHEN and CDR2 is SYDVKM. The CDR3 DNA reads as TGTGCCAGCAGTGTACGCAGGGAAGTTCAGTACTTC. Translation: CASSVRREVQYF.

This rearrangement joins TRBV3-1 (or the pseudogene TRBV3-2) to TRBJ2-1, with D tentatively TRBD2 (6 bases). Per germline, CDR1 LGHDT and CDR2 YNNKEL (reference sequence). Trimming cost V 9 bases and J 3 bases, with 15 bases left between them. The CDR3 extends over 14 amino acids. CDR3 sequence: CASAYGGDYNEQFF. The DNA for the CDR3 is TGTGCCAGTGCCTACGGAGGGGACTACAATGAGCAGTTCTTC.

In this sample, this clone turned up a few times. V is TRBV7-8 and J is TRBJ2-2, with 9 bases identical to TRBD1. CDR3 length: 16 residues. V dropped 1 base and J dropped 3; count of bases not matched to a gene: 3. CDR1 is SGHVS and CDR2 is FQNEAQ in the germline V gene. The DNA of the CDR3 is TGTGCCAGCAGCTTAGGACAGGGGGGGGACACCGGGGAGCTGTTTTTT. Translation: CASSLGQGGDTGELFF.

The chain carries TRBV7-9 and TRBJ2-5; the match to TRBD2 covers 15 bases. Trimming at V came to 5 bases and at J to 1 base, leaving 8 bases not matched to a gene. Germline lookup yields CDR1 SEHNR and CDR2 FQNEAQ (reference sequence). The CDR3 totals 18 residues. CDR3 bases: TGTGCCAGCAGCCAGGGACTAGCGGGAGGAACCCTCCAAGAGACCCAGTACTTC. Encoded protein: CASSQGLAGGTLQETQYF.

This clone was found once. In DNA form, the CDR3 reads TGTGCCAGCAGCTCAACTCAACGGGGGTTTACGGGAGAAAAACTGTTTTTT. It encodes CASSSTQRGFTGEKLFF. The V call is TRBV7-9, the J call TRBJ1-4; D possibly corresponds to TRBD1 (5 bases). Trimming removed 4 bases from V and 8 bases from J, with 23 bases in between. The CDR3 has 17 amino acids. Per the germline V gene, CDR1 is SEHNR and CDR2 is FQNEAQ (reference sequence).

V and J are TRBV5-6 and TRBJ2-7; D unresolved. The CDR3 totals 12 residues. Germline assignment: CDR1 SGHDT and CDR2 YYEEEE. Trimming removed 4 bases at V and 6 bases at J, with 11 bases between. The CDR3 is CASSHDMAEQYF. The CDR3 DNA sequence: TGTGCCAGCAGCCACGACATGGCCGAGCAGTACTTC.

This chain connects TRBV6-6 to TRBJ2-2; D may be TRBD1 (5 bases). Trimming took off 2 bases at V and 3 bases at J, with 10 bases between the two ends. In germline, CDR1 is MNHNY, CDR2 SVGAGI (reference sequence). This CDR3 is built from 15 residues. In nucleotides, the CDR3 is TGTGCCAGCAGTTACGGGGCAACCTACACCGGGGAGCTGTTTTTT. Its translation is CASSYGATYTGELFF.

The rearrangement links TRBV6-7 to TRBJ2-7; the D gene is possibly TRBD1 (6 bases). TRBV6-7 is given ORF status, its function remaining uncertain. V was shortened by 6 bases and J by 3 bases, with 24 bases between the two germline ends. The CDR3 is made up of 17 amino acids. The chain's CDR3 is CASSLGEQGREDYEQYF. The DNA of the CDR3 is TGTGCCAGCAGCCTAGGGGAACAGGGTAGGGAAGACTACGAGCAGTACTTC.

The chain joins TRBV5-1 to TRBJ2-1; the match to TRBD2 covers 7 bases. This CDR3 has 15 amino acids. CDR1 and CDR2 (germline): SGHRS, YFSETQ. V was pared by 1 base and J by 6 bases, with 7 bases of the junction left unmatched. This chain's CDR3 is CASSLYGLGGNEQFF. The CDR3 DNA follows: TGCGCCAGCAGCTTGTATGGACTAGGAGGCAATGAGCAGTTCTTC.

This clone was found once. CDR3 sequence reads: CASSLRYTNTGELFF. CDR3 nucleotides: TGTGCCAGCAGTTTGAGGTACACGAACACCGGGGAGCTGTTTTTT. This chain uses TRBV28 with TRBJ2-2; D gene uncertain. V was pared by 3 bases and J by 0 bases, with 8 bases between. Germline lookup yields CDR1 MDHEN and CDR2 SYDVKM. This CDR3 has 15 residues.

The gene calls are TRBV2 and TRBJ2-6, with 9 bases lining up with TRBD1. J gave up 4 bases and V 5 bases, and 3 bases lay outside the gene matches. This CDR3 has 15 amino acids. Germline-derived CDR1 and CDR2 are SNHLY and FYNNEI. In DNA, the CDR3 is TGTGCCAGCAGTCAACAGGGGGCCGGGGCCAACGTCCTGACTTTC. Its translation is CASSQQGAGANVLTF.

V usage is TRBV4-1 and J usage is TRBJ1-6; no reliable D call. The germline V gene encodes CDR1 MGHRA and CDR2 YSYEKL. There are 15 residues in the CDR3. Trimming pared 0 bases from V and 10 bases from J, leaving 13 bases between. The CDR3: CASSQEIAPGSPLHF. CDR3 coding DNA: TGCGCCAGCAGCCAAGAAATAGCTCCGGGGTCACCCCTCCACTTT.

The chain combines TRBV7-2 with TRBJ1-2; D not certain. Germline loops: CDR1 SGHTA, CDR2 FQGNSA. Trimming took 5 bases from V and 4 from J, leaving 11 bases between them. CDR3 length: 13 residues. CDR3 in amino acids: CASSIRQVYGYTF. The CDR3 DNA follows: TGTGCCAGCAGCATAAGGCAGGTCTATGGCTACACCTTC.

The chain uses TRBV28 and TRBJ2-7, with TRBD2 identical over 11 bases. The CDR3 consists of 15 residues. V trimming: 6 bases; J trimming: 2 bases; junction bases outside the gene matches: 6. Germline V gene sequence: CDR1 MDHEN, CDR2 SYDVKM. The CDR3 protein is CASRSTSGGTYEQYF. CDR3 nucleotides: TGTGCCAGCAGAAGCACTAGCGGGGGAACCTACGAGCAGTACTTC.

This chain joins TRBV6-2 or TRBV6-3 and TRBJ2-2; D remains ambiguous. Germline loops: CDR1 MNHEY, CDR2 SVGEGT. V dropped 5 bases and J dropped 2 bases, with 12 bases sitting between them. The CDR3 has 15 amino acids. CDR3 protein: CASSAQPGNTGELFF. The CDR3 DNA reads TGTGCCAGCAGTGCACAACCGGGTAACACCGGGGAGCTGTTTTTT.

The chain couples TRBV11-2 to TRBJ2-3, with 13 bases fitting TRBD2. The CDR3 consists of 16 residues. CDR1 SGHAT and CDR2 FQNNGV come from the germline V gene. Trimming at V came to 5 bases and at J to 5 bases, leaving 7 bases not matched to a gene. The CDR3 DNA is TGTGCCAGCAGCCTCGGACTAGCGGGAGAGGGAGATACGCAGTATTTT. This sequence encodes CASSLGLAGEGDTQYF.

This clone was found once. The chain has TRBV5-1 and TRBJ2-1; D is undetermined. Looked up from germline, CDR1 is SGHRS and CDR2 is YFSETQ. The CDR3 totals 12 residues. Trimming took off 0 bases at V and 4 bases at J, with 2 bases between the two ends. CDR3 sequence: CASSLAYNEQFF. The CDR3 bases are TGCGCCAGCAGCTTGGCGTACAATGAGCAGTTCTTC.

The chain is built from TRBV19 and TRBJ2-5; TRBD2 matches 8 bases. The V gene end was trimmed by 5 bases and the J gene end by 1 base; junction bases not matched to a gene: 6. CDR1 and CDR2 from the germline V gene are LNHDA and SQIVND (reference sequence). This CDR3 spans 15 amino acids. CDR3 bases: TGTGCCAGTAGTCTCCAACTAGCGGTCCAAGAGACCCAGTACTTC. Translated, it gives CASSLQLAVQETQYF.

The rearrangement uses TRBV5-4 and TRBJ1-1; tentative D call: TRBD1 (5 bases). V gave up 6 bases and J gave up 3 bases, with 18 bases separating them. The CDR3 contains 15 residues. Germline lookup yields CDR1 SGHNT and CDR2 YYREEE (reference sequence). The CDR3 spells CASTPGTSADTEAFF. DNA of the CDR3: TGTGCCAGCACCCCCGGGACTTCGGCCGACACTGAAGCTTTCTTT.

The chain recombines TRBV10-3 with TRBJ2-1; 12 bases match TRBD2. Per the germline V gene, CDR1 is ENHRY and CDR2 is SYGVKD. This CDR3 is 13 amino acids long. After removal of 10 bases from V and 8 bases from J, the junction contained 6 bases not matched to a gene. CDR3 protein: CATLAGGPDEQFF. CDR3 DNA sequence: TGTGCCACCCTAGCGGGAGGGCCCGATGAGCAGTTCTTC.

The chain joins TRBV3-1 (or the pseudogene TRBV3-2) to TRBJ1-5; 7 bases align to TRBD1. The CDR3 runs 16 residues. The V and J ends lost 3 bases and 6 bases, in that order; junction bases with no gene match: 11. Germline V CDR1 and CDR2: LGHDT, YNNKEL (reference sequence). CDR3 residues: CASSQRPGQSAQPQHF. CDR3 DNA: TGTGCCAGCAGCCAGCGACCGGGACAGTCGGCTCAGCCCCAGCATTTT.

The chain uses TRBV6-5 and TRBJ1-2, with 8 bases matching TRBD1. The CDR3 contains 13 residues. Germline CDR1 MNHEY, CDR2 SVGAGI. Unmatched junction bases numbered 3, after V lost 5 bases and J lost 4 bases. The CDR3 sequence: CASSLTGGYGYTF. The DNA of the CDR3 is TGTGCCAGCAGTCTCACAGGGGGCTATGGCTACACCTTC.

The chain links TRBV5-1 to TRBJ1-1; D is ambiguous. This CDR3 is built from 15 residues. Germline CDR1 and CDR2: SGHRS and YFSETQ. V was trimmed by 0 bases and J by 0 bases, leaving 9 bases between them. This CDR3 is CASSLAEGLNTEAFF. DNA of the CDR3: TGCGCCAGCAGCTTGGCCGAGGGTTTGAACACTGAAGCTTTCTTT.

To note about this clone: This CDR3 is also generated by other DNA sequences in the sample. The CDR3 is CASSLTSGRTGETQYF. In nucleotides, the CDR3 is TGTGCCAGCAGCTTAACTAGCGGGAGAACGGGAGAGACCCAGTACTTC. This chain uses TRBV7-2 with TRBJ2-5, with 11 positions matching TRBD2. V dropped 2 bases and J dropped 4; count of bases not matched to a gene: 6. CDR3 size: 16 residues. The germline gives CDR1 SGHTA, CDR2 FQGNSA. The entire variable domain, with the rest obtained from reference TRBV7-2 and TRBJ2-5, is as follows: GAGVSQSPSNKVTEKGKDVELRCDPISGHTALYWYRQSLGQGLEFLIYFQGNSAPDKSGLPSDRFSAERTGGSVSTLTIQRTQQEDSAVYLCASSLTSGRTGETQYFGPGTRLLVL.